This T cell receptor (beta chain) was sequenced for a study of spatial heterogeneity in lung cancer (dated by TCRdb to about 2019). Background on the whole study: Beta-chain transcripts were consistently detected in greater numbers than alpha-chain transcripts, which likely reflected higher beta-chain transcript abundance. The study quantitatively compared TCR alpha and beta repertoires across multiple tumor regions, matched nontumor lung and blood in non-small cell lung cancer. Both alpha and beta chains were TCR-sequenced in hundreds of tumor regions, 64 matched nontumor lung samples and some 50 PBMC samples obtained at surgery. Nonsynonymous mutation counts, determined by whole-exome sequencing of tumor tissue, were related to TCR repertoire features. In the raw uncorrected reads, each unique combination of TCR and UMI appeared more than ten times on average.

Libraries were built with 5' RACE. Sequencing was performed on a NextSeq 500. The TCR library protocol attached a unique molecular identifier to each TCR cDNA molecule to allow correction of PCR and sequencing errors. In the source study's methods: TCR identification, UMI-based error correction and CDR3 extraction were all carried out with Decombinator tools. TCRs above a frequency of 2 per 1,000, corresponding to the top 1% of the tumor frequency distribution, were defined as expanded. Renyi diversity was computed with the R vegan package after each repertoire had been subsampled 100 times to 5,000 TCRs. CDR3 similarity networks were constructed using string-kernel similarity of amino acid triplets, with links drawn between CDR3s whose pairwise similarity was above 0.82. In TCRdb, the public reads were trimmed at Q25 with fastp and aligned with MiXCR, with productive beta chains retained. Every CDR3 protein is listed once, alongside the most common genes and DNA of its rows. V and J calls and clone size were set by TCRdb, not the authors. This sample comprises about 36,000 distinct CDR3 sequences, 4% to 6% of them detected only once. Under 35% of the sample comes from the top ten.

This specimen's time point label, per the study, means: sample taken at primary tumor resection. Whole RNA extracted from tumor and nontumor lung tissue, or from cryopreserved PBMC samples, was used for TCR sequencing without cell sorting. Samples were obtained from fewer than 80 patients with early-stage, untreated non-small cell lung cancer from the lung TRACERx cohort. Patients were selected for TCR sequencing only if sufficient RNA was available from at least two tumor regions. A distance of 7 bases separates the germline ends of V and J, which lose 2 bases and 3 bases respectively. Spanning cysteine to phenylalanine, the CDR3 consists of 14 amino acids. Of all the DNA, just the CDR3 is kept, 42 bases in frame from base 1. CDR1 and CDR2, per the germline V gene, are SGHTA and FQGNSA. This clonotype showed up many times. The target of this receptor is not known. No much larger clonotype is one base removed from it; base qualities were not supplied.

General study outcomes and caveats: Ubiquitous expanded tumor TCRs were found in blood more often at tumor resection than at routine follow-up. Additional single-cell paired TCR alpha and beta sequencing was considered necessary to confirm, at a functional level, the hypothesis that regional TCRs recognize regional mutations.

The rearrangement joined TRBV7-2 to TRBJ1-4, with the D segment identity uncertain. The receptor was isolated from a female donor with early-stage non-small cell lung cancer. The sequenced sample was PBMCs, obtained at surgery. Here the CDR3 is given as CASSLKGPNEKLFF. The nucleotide sequence reads TGTGCCAGCAGCTTAAAAGGACCTAATGAAAAACTGTTTTTT.